What follows are 10 T cell receptor beta chains derived from one specimen sequenced in a study of cytomegalovirus exposure and HLA in healthy donors (dated by TCRdb to the late 2010s). Library construction relied on the immunoSEQ multiplex PCR assay. For the multiplex PCR, a mixture combining 60 forward primers for TCR Vbeta segments and 13 reverse primers for TCR Jbeta segments was used. TCRdb took over this immuneACCESS table, retaining in-frame rearrangements with V and J assigned. Such tables are incomplete; in checked studies, under half of the missing clones stem from an unresolved V gene, and the remainder is unexplained. This sample lists some 200,000 clones; 70% to 80% were detected once. Clones ranked in the top ten supply 2% to 2.5% of the sample. The specimen was PBMCs. All receptors derive from a woman in her 30s in good health and CMV-seropositive.

This clone was observed a single time. The chain recombines TRBV10-3 with TRBJ1-1, with D hard to call. V gave up 3 bases and J gave up 7 bases, with 9 bases separating them. The CDR3 contains 12 residues. The germline gives CDR1 ENHRY, CDR2 SYGVKD. The CDR3 protein is CAISEQYLEAFF. CDR3 nucleotides: TGTGCCATCAGTGAACAGTACCTTGAAGCTTTCTTT.

V and J are TRBV9 and TRBJ1-6; 7 bases fit TRBD1. The V gene end was trimmed by 4 bases and the J gene end by 6 bases; junction bases not matched to a gene: 7. The germline gives CDR1 SGDLS, CDR2 YYNGEE. This CDR3 has 15 amino acids. CDR3 in DNA: TGTGCCAGCAGCCGCTCCGGGACAGCTAATTCACCCCTCCACTTT. Its protein product is CASSRSGTANSPLHF.

As concerns this clone: One end of the junction is discordant with germline, which a read error may explain. The chain has TRBV6-1 and TRBJ1-1; 10 nucleotides agree with TRBD1. There are 14 residues in the CDR3. Germline CDR1 reads MNHNS; CDR2 reads SASEGT. CDR3 coding DNA: TGTGCCAGCAGTGACGCCGGGACAGGGGTTGAAGCTTCCTTT. This gives the protein CASSDAGTGVEASF.

This clone was detected a few times. This chain joins TRBV4-1 and TRBJ2-1; 10 bases align to TRBD2. V lost 11 bases to trimming and J lost 8 bases; unmatched junction nucleotides: 12. The CDR3 has 14 residues. Per the germline V gene, CDR1 is MGHRA and CDR2 is YSYEKL. CDR3 amino acids: CAAATSGVSDEQFF. The DNA for the CDR3 is TGCGCCGCGGCCACTAGCGGGGTGTCGGATGAGCAGTTCTTC.

The V call is TRBV2, the J call TRBJ1-1; TRBD1 agrees at 9 bases. This CDR3 is 13 amino acids long. V shed 10 bases, J shed 1 base, and the junction held 4 bases outside the gene matches. CDR1 is SNHLY, CDR2 FYNNEI, per germline. The CDR3 reads CAIPGQGNTEAFF. The CDR3 bases are TGTGCCATCCCGGGACAGGGGAACACTGAAGCTTTCTTT. Based on the CDR3 plus reference TRBV2 and TRBJ1-1, the full variable domain is EPEVTQTPSHQVTQMGQEVILRCVPISNHLYFYWYRQILGQKVEFLVSFYNNEISEKSEIFDDQFSVERPDGSNFTLKIRSTKLEDSAMYFCAIPGQGNTEAFFGQGTRLTVV.

This clone was seen more than once but under ten times. The chain joins TRBV7-9 to TRBJ1-4; D perhaps matches TRBD1 (6 bases). Germline CDR1 and CDR2: SEHNR and FQNEAQ (reference sequence). V was cut by 5 bases and J by 0 bases, with 19 bases left in between. The CDR3 contains 18 residues. The CDR3 protein is CASSKVTGHLATNEKLFF. In nucleotides, the CDR3 is TGTGCCAGCAGCAAAGTCACGGGACACCTTGCAACTAATGAAAAACTGTTTTTT.

The chain combines TRBV5-1 with TRBJ2-1; D gene unclear. The germline gives CDR1 SGHRS, CDR2 YFSETQ. Deletions cut 6 bases from V and 0 bases from J, with 16 bases between. The CDR3 totals 16 residues. The CDR3 DNA follows: TGCGCCAGCACCCAGGTTACGGTGAGCTCCTACAATGAGCAGTTCTTC. Translating it yields CASTQVTVSSYNEQFF.

In this sample, this clone turned up once. The genes are TRBV30 and TRBJ1-5; 7 bases fit TRBD1. CDR3 length equals 15 residues. Germline-derived CDR1 and CDR2 are GTSNPN and SVGIG (reference sequence). J lost 7 bases, V lost 2 bases, and 11 bases had no gene match. For the CDR3, the DNA is TGTGCCTGGAGTAAGTCGACAGGGCCGGAACAGCCCCAGCATTTT. Translation gives CAWSKSTGPEQPQHF.

This clone has more than one count but fewer than ten. The chain is built from TRBV5-1 and TRBJ2-1, with a weak D call TRBD2 (6 bases). The CDR3 runs to 16 residues. The germline V and J ends were trimmed by 3 bases and 1 base, with 14 bases remaining between them. Germline CDR1 and CDR2: SGHRS and YFSETQ. The CDR3 DNA sequence: TGCGCCAGCAGCTACTCCGGGACTGGATCCTACAATGAGCAGTTCTTC. It translates to CASSYSGTGSYNEQFF.

The V gene is TRBV10-3, the J gene TRBJ2-5, with D maybe TRBD2 (6 bases). Germline CDR1 is ENHRY and CDR2 is SYGVKD. V dropped 4 bases and J dropped 3 bases, with 12 bases sitting between them. CDR3 length equals 14 residues. For the CDR3, the DNA is TGTGCCATCAGTGCGGGGGTCGAGGAAGAGACCCAGTACTTC. Its translation is CAISAGVEEETQYF.